Given below is one T cell receptor beta chain in context. The clone's antigen remains unknown. Per-nucleotide qualities are absent, and no much larger clonotype sits a single base away. The CDR3 goes from the cysteine to the phenylalanine over 14 residues. Only the CDR3 portion is preserved as DNA: 42 bases, with reading frame beginning at the first base. For this chain, trimming is 5 bases at the V end and 2 bases at the J end, and the number of junction bases without a gene match is 4. Based on the germline V gene, the CDR1 and CDR2 sequences are MDHEN and SYDVKM. TCRbeta CDR3 regions were amplified from genomic DNA using the immunoSEQ Assay, a bias-controlled multiplex PCR. Under the source paper's analysis protocol: Nucleated cell counts per sample were estimated from amplification of reference gene primers within the assay. Sequence reads were collapsed and filtered to measure the absolute abundance of every unique TCRbeta CDR3 rearrangement. Productive Simpson clonality was computed per sample as the square root of Simpson's diversity index over productive rearrangements. In TCRdb, the immuneACCESS table is reduced to in-frame sequences with V and J assigned. These tables do not hold every clone; where another copy was compared, an unresolved V gene accounts for under half, and the others remain unexplained. Clone size and V and J calls were adopted from that table, with D and trimming inferred from the DNA. A total of 200,000 to 300,000 clones appear in this sample, about 89% of them only once. Of the sample, under 10% is held by the ten largest clones.

Participants in the prospective study were enrolled through a virtual design, were aged about 18 to 90 years, and lived in some 24 United States geographic areas. Cohort assignment in the prospective study relied on participant-reported clinical history from a screening survey and a study questionnaire. ImmuneRACE Cohort 3 recovered participants were defined by two consecutive negative NP/OP PCR tests, healthcare professional clearance, or symptom resolution. Mobile phlebotomists in the prospective study collected whole blood, serum and a nasopharyngeal or oropharyngeal swab from every participant. Prospective study participants could optionally give additional blood draws and questionnaires over an approximately 2-month period. Prospective study blood samples were shipped either frozen or at room temperature before DNA extraction. This entry comes from a study of blood T cell repertoires in COVID-19 (dated by TCRdb to 2020 to 2021). Background for the entire study: Samples covering the acute and convalescent phases of COVID-19 were provided by collaborators in the United States, Italy and Spain. Subjects who had been exposed to COVID-19, were actively infected with it, or had recovered from it provided the deeply sampled blood TCRbeta repertoires that made up the dataset. The sample metadata nearly always contained a de-identified subject ID, COVID-19 status, age in years and sex. HLA class I and class II types, where available, came from metadata supplied by the sample provider rather than from assay-based typing. The prospective study material was composed of cDNA or gDNA derived from T cells, B-cell-depleted T cells, or PBMCs. The repertoires were made available in a free public database intended to serve as a resource for research on the immune response to SARS-CoV-2. Samples were obtained from the ongoing ImmuneRACE study (first 160 participants) and from over a thousand subjects provided by 6 global collaborators. What the work shows at the level of the full study, not this receptor alone: The quantity of clinical and demographic metadata differed by source and by participant and was supplied without curation.

The chain joins TRBV28 to TRBJ1-2; the junction holds 8 bases that match TRBD1. Input material: PBMCs or T cells enriched from blood (not recorded which). The sequence derives from a man aged 40-50 years who had recovered from COVID-19. The CDR3 has the sequence CASSPRTGNYGYTF. At the DNA level, the sequence is TGTGCCAGCAGTCCGAGGACAGGGAACTATGGCTACACCTTC.